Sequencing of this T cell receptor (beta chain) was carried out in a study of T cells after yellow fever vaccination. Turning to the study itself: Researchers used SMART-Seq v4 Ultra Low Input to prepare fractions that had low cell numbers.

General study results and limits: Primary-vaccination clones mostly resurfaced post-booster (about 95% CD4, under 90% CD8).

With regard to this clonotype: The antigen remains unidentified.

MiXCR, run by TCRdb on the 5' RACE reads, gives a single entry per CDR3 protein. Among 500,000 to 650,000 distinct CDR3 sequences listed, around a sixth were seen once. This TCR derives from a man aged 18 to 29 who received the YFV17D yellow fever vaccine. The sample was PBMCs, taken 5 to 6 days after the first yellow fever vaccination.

CDR3 nucleotide sequence: TGTGCCAGCATCTCCCCGAAGGGGGACTTCTACAATGAGCAGTTCTTC. Its translation is CASISPKGDFYNEQFF. This chain uses TRBV28 with TRBJ2-1; D may match TRBD1 or TRBD2 (6 bases each). The CDR3 contains 16 residues. CDR1 and CDR2 from the germline V gene are MDHEN and SYDVKM. The V and J ends lost 7 bases and 3 bases respectively, with 19 bases between them. Filled out from reference TRBV28 and TRBJ2-1, the complete variable domain reads DVKVTQSSRYLVKRTGEKVFLECVQDMDHENMFWYRQDPGLGLRLIYFSYDVKMKEKGDIPEGYSVSREKKERFSLILESASTNQTSMYLCASISPKGDFYNEQFFGPGTRLTVL.